The clone carrying this T cell receptor (beta chain) was detected only a few times. The sample originates from a study of blood T cell repertoires in COVID-19. On the study more broadly: The origin of the acute and convalescent COVID-19 samples was the United States, Italy and Spain. The cDNA or gDNA used as material had been derived from T cells, B-cell-depleted T cells, or PBMCs.

The V gene end was trimmed by 7 bases and the J gene end by 9 bases; junction bases not matched to a gene: 5. This CDR3 region has 13 residues. Germline assignment: CDR1 LGHDT and CDR2 YNNKEL (reference sequence). As handled by the study authors: The authors estimated nucleated cell counts from reference gene primer amplification. This table comes from immunoSEQ multiplex PCR, and its TCRdb copy is limited to in-frame clones, with some not included. V, J and clone size were drawn from that table, and D and trimming were deduced from the DNA. The sample lists over 250,000 clones; roughly 88% were seen once.

The chain employs TRBV3-1 (or the pseudogene TRBV3-2) and TRBJ2-1; 11 nucleotides line up with TRBD2. This sequence originates from a woman aged 70 to 79 with acute or convalescent COVID-19. Sequencing input: peripheral blood. CDR3 sequence reads: CASTLAGGSEQFF. The CDR3 bases are TGTGCCAGCACCTTAGCGGGGGGGAGTGAGCAGTTCTTC.